This T cell receptor (beta chain) was sequenced for a study of tumor-infiltrating lymphocytes in primary liver carcinoma. The study's findings and limits: Tumor-adjacent and tumor-blood pairs displayed less overlap than did pairs of tumor regions. Since sampling was bulk and unsorted, CD4+ and CD8+ repertoires were not compared. Relative to blood, tumors carried a significantly larger fraction of the repertoire in their top 250 clones (p = 0.039).

The CDR3 totals 13 residues. CDR1 and CDR2 (germline): SGHAT, FQNNGV. TCR beta cDNA was reverse-transcribed from approximately 0.45 ug of total RNA. The reaction used a constant-region primer and ProtoScript II reverse transcriptase. Researchers made the TCR beta libraries by running three nested multiplex PCR rounds with slightly modified ARM-PCR. In the first two PCR rounds, TRBV1-TRBV30 forward primers were paired with a C-beta reverse primer, and each round lasted approximately 9 cycles. TCRdb used MiXCR to reprocess the multiplex PCR reads, holding one entry per CDR3 protein. There are some 320,000 distinct CDR3 sequences in the sample; roughly 60% occur only once, and approximately 9% lies in the top ten. Concerning this clonotype: No antigen is known for it.

For blood RNA, unsorted whole blood served as the source, and germline DNA was extracted too. Around 4.4 milliliters of peripheral blood were drawn presurgically. J is TRBJ2-5 and V is TRBV11-2; the D gene could be TRBD1 or TRBD2 (5 bases each). The clonotype comes from a man in his forties or fifties with primary liver carcinoma and hepatitis B virus infection. The sequencing sample was made of peripheral blood. The CDR3 DNA sequence: TGTGTAGCAGCCCCAGGGACGGCGGAGACCCAGTACTTC. It codes for CVAAPGTAETQYF.